The rows below give T cell receptor beta chains drawn from one sample of a study of T cell repertoires in cytomegalovirus infection. TCRdb re-analysed the reads in MiXCR, keeping a single row per CDR3 protein. This table holds approximately 500,000 distinct CDR3 sequences, approximately 26% found once. Material for sequencing was PBMCs. The receptor set was obtained from a human donor in good health (CMV status not recorded). Some clones in this sample may be carry-over from other donors' samples. Each CDR3 is given without its conserved first and last residue.

V gene,CDR3 protein
TRBV7-8,ASSLVPTTNYGYT
TRBV7-8,ASSPGRVNQPQH
TRBV18,ASSPLLDETQY
TRBV28,ASIKGVVDEQF
TRBV2,ASISGTTDNSPLH
TRBV20-1,SARDFAGGLIDTQY
TRBV10-3,AISDLRDTGELF
TRBV12-3/TRBV12-4,ASAEYEQY
TRBV7-6,ASSLPIQNTGELF
TRBV7-8,ASSRGQPETQY
TRBV7-8,ASSLEAAENNEKLF
TRBV12-3/TRBV12-4,ASSLGNTYNEQF
TRBV6-5,ASSSTTGLRGEAF
TRBV11-2,ASSIRTGDEKLF
TRBV5-6,ASSLAGVQAF
TRBV12-3/TRBV12-4,ASTPSGIRPLVKQF
TRBV11-2,ASSWTLNNEQF
TRBV5-1,ASSLGGLSSYNEQF
TRBV29-1,SAGTSPYEQY
TRBV14,ASSQSGRIYNEQF
TRBV7-6,ASSLSPHGQSYEQY
TRBV4-3,ASSQEAGVGETQY
TRBV6-1,ASSEAGGGNQPQH
TRBV4-2,ASSQNRGQGLSPLH
TRBV15,ATKTSADDGTQY
TRBV6-2/TRBV6-3,ASSYGTAGNTGELF
TRBV4-1,ASSQVSAERNTEAF
TRBV7-2,ASSLYASGNTIY
TRBV19,ASRGHKREDYEQY
TRBV7-9,ASSPMTATLWGTEAF
TRBV4-1,ASSHNSGANVLT
TRBV19,ASSIQRERGETQY
TRBV20-1,SANRQGADQPQH
TRBV7-2,ASSFEPLMGNEQF
TRBV30,AWKVLGGQGKLF
TRBV12-3/TRBV12-4,ASSPRRQGGREKLF
TRBV20-1,SFQGEFSYNEQF
TRBV7-8,ASSLDRDRGRPEAF
TRBV7-2,ASSSREAGELF
TRBV12-3/TRBV12-4,ASSVTGSGETQY
TRBV7-2,ASSYRDVGSGANVLT
TRBV20-1,SARAGLLSNEKLF
TRBV19,ASSADRIYRGTGELF